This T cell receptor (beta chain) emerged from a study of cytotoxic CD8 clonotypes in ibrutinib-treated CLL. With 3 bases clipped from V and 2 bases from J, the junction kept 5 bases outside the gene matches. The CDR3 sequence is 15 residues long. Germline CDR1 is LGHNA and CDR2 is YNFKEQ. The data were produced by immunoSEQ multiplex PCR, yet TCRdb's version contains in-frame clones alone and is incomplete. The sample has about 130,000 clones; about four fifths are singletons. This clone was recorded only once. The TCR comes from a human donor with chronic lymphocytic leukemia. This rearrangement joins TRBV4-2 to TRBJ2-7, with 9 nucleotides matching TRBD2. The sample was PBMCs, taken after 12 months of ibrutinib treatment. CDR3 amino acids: CASSHPGLATYEQYF. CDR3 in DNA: TGTGCCAGCAGCCATCCGGGACTAGCAACCTACGAGCAGTACTTC.